This T cell receptor beta chain was captured by sequencing in a study of a mutant IDH1 vaccine in newly diagnosed glioma (dated by TCRdb to the early 2020s). Background on the whole study: Of the 25 to 35 patients who were treated, approximately 60% were male and around 40% were female, and the mean age was about 37 years. Prior to enrollment, standard therapy consisting of radiotherapy alone, temozolomide alone, or radiochemotherapy with temozolomide had been administered to patients, with the combination being received by most patients. Six visits were used for peripheral blood collection: V03 (baseline), V05, V07, V10, V12 and V13. Longitudinal TCRB deep sequencing was done for 25 treated patients, wherever samples were available for exploratory analyses.

Receptor amplification or capture employed the immunoSEQ multiplex PCR assay. Rearranged TCR beta chain sequences were amplified with the hsTCRB Kit following the manufacturer's protocol. Sequencing of TCRB libraries was carried out on an Illumina MiSeq. The study's processing was this. The kit vendor's proprietary platform handled demultiplexing, trimming and gene mapping. What TCRdb holds here is the immuneACCESS table cut down to in-frame rearrangements. Part of the clones is not present; checked against another copy, under half of the missing clones reflect an unresolved V gene, and the others are unexplained. The V and J calls and clone size were taken over from that table, and D and trimming were inferred from the DNA. This sample has roughly 70,000 clones in its table, and 80% to 90% of those were observed once. Of the sample, roughly 2.6% is held by the ten largest clones. Points the paper makes about the study in general: It was noted by the authors that analyses of patient blood samples could not be reproduced owing to sample limitations. Selection of PBMC samples for TCRB deep sequencing was based on availability. Immune responses induced by the vaccine were seen in roughly 92% of patients across multiple MHC alleles. Changes in the top peripheral T cell clonotypes picked up by TCRB sequencing did not appear to be linked to pseudoprogression.

V and J are truncated by 3 bases and 2 bases respectively, leaving an intervening sequence of 11 bases. From the cysteine up to the phenylalanine, the CDR3 has a length of 15 residues. Only the CDR3 part of the read is kept: 45 bases, read in frame from the first base. The germline V gene sets CDR1 to SNHLY and CDR2 to FYNNEI. With respect to this clone: It has no known antigen specificity. No base-level quality is on record; no much larger clone is a single base apart.

The sample's time point label, decoded: baseline, week 1 (first vaccination visit). Taken with the paper, the label for treatment or condition translates to: pre-vaccination baseline after standard-of-care therapy. Donors had newly diagnosed WHO grade 3 or 4 IDH1-mutant astrocytomas with loss of nuclear ATRX. The samples were drawn from NOA16, a multicentre, single-arm, open-label phase I trial in Germany that tested a mutant IDH1 peptide vaccine in humans for the first time. For immunogenicity testing, the blood drawn at visit V03 was used as the baseline sample. Genomic DNA for TCRB sequencing was extracted from EDTA blood using the DNeasy Blood and Tissue Kit.

The chain couples TRBV2 to TRBJ1-5, with the D gene call left open. The sample was PBMCs, taken from a glioma patient treated with radiotherapy, temozolomide or both. The source of this sequence is a man between 25 and 39 years old with glioma. The nucleotide sequence is given as TGTGCCAGCAGTGATGGGAAGTCCGGCAATCAGCCCCAGCATTTT. Protein translation: CASSDGKSGNQPQHF. With all but the CDR3 taken from the reference TRBV2 and TRBJ1-5 genes, the full variable domain is: EPEVTQTPSHQVTQMGQEVILRCVPISNHLYFYWYRQILGQKVEFLVSFYNNEISEKSEIFDDQFSVERPDGSNFTLKIRSTKLEDSAMYFCASSDGKSGNQPQHFGDGTRLSIL.